Below, 21 T cell receptor beta chains from the same sample are listed, as sequenced in a study of T cells in Graves' hyperthyroidism and ophthalmopathy. The TCR beta CDR3 regions underwent amplification using RNA transcripts as the source. TCR CDR3 underwent first-round RT-PCR with the HTBI primer set. One entry per CDR3 protein, called by TCRdb with MiXCR from the multiplex PCR reads. Of about 420,000 distinct CDR3 sequences in the sample, 15% to 18% were seen once. The sample comprised blood. The receptors derive from a woman aged 18-35 years with Graves' hyperthyroidism.

The chain joins TRBV10-3 to TRBJ1-2; TRBD1 is a possible D gene (6 bases). Trimming removed 0 bases at V and 6 bases at J, with 17 bases between. The germline V gene has CDR1 ENHRY and CDR2 SYGVKD. This CDR3 is 16 amino acids long. CDR3 amino acids: CAISESRQAPGDGYTF. CDR3 in DNA: TGTGCCATCAGTGAGTCCAGACAGGCCCCCGGAGATGGCTACACCTTC.

The chain employs TRBV7-9 and TRBJ2-7, with unresolved D. Germline V gene data show CDR1 as SEHNR and CDR2 as FQNEAQ (reference sequence). The CDR3 extends over 16 amino acids. Trimming left V 5 bases short and J 3 bases short, with 20 bases between. The CDR3 nucleotides read TGTGCCAGCAGCCAAGTAGACATGGCGATAAACTACGAGCAGTACTTC. Protein product: CASSQVDMAINYEQYF. Full variable domain (rest looked up from reference TRBV7-9 and TRBJ2-7): DTGVSQNPRHKITKRGQNVTFRCDPISEHNRLYWYRQTLGQGPEFLTYFQNEAQLEKSRLLSDRFSAERPKGSFSTLEIQRTEQGDSAMYLCASSQVDMAINYEQYFGPGTRLTVT.

In its sample, this clonotype was seen many times. The rearrangement joins TRBV11-2 to TRBJ2-5; D perhaps matches TRBD2 (6 bases). The CDR3 has 16 amino acids. From germline, CDR1 is SGHAT and CDR2 FQNNGV. V lost 2 bases and J 2 bases, leaving 15 bases between the germline ends. The CDR3 bases are TGTGCCAGCAGCTTAAATAGCGCGGGGATTCAAGAGACCCAGTACTTC. Its translation: CASSLNSAGIQETQYF.

The chain links TRBV6-1 to TRBJ2-1; TRBD2 matches 12 bases. There are 15 residues in the CDR3. Germline loops: CDR1 MNHNS, CDR2 SASEGT. V lost 6 bases to trimming and J lost 5 bases; unmatched junction nucleotides: 5. Here the CDR3 reads CASRSTSGGHNEQFF. The CDR3 region has the DNA TGTGCCAGCAGGTCTACTAGCGGGGGGCACAATGAGCAGTTCTTC.

A note on this clonotype: The junction departs from germline at one end; a sequencing error may be responsible. The chain uses TRBV20-1 and TRBJ1-5; D gene ambiguous. This CDR3 comprises 13 residues. Germline-derived CDR1 and CDR2 are DFQATT and SNEGSKA (reference sequence). The CDR3 DNA sequence: TGCGGTGCGGGAAGGACGGAAAATCAGCCCCAGCATTTT. The encoded protein is CGAGRTENQPQHF.

This clonotype has at least ten counts. This rearrangement joins TRBV6-1 to TRBJ1-3; no reliable D call. The V gene's germline CDR1 is MNHNS and CDR2 SASEGT. The CDR3 extends over 15 amino acids. V lost 6 bases and J 0 bases, leaving 12 bases between the germline ends. The CDR3: CASRTDPSSGNTIYF. The CDR3 region has the DNA TGTGCCAGCAGGACGGACCCAAGCTCTGGAAACACCATATATTTT.

This clonotype was counted at least ten times. CDR3 protein: CASSQGGGVGHTEAFF. The CDR3 region has the DNA TGTGCCAGCAGCCAAGGGGGGGGAGTGGGTCACACTGAAGCTTTCTTT. The chain links TRBV3-1 to TRBJ1-1; D is possibly TRBD1 (5 bases). Trimming took 1 base from V and 3 from J, leaving 15 bases between them. Germline V CDR1 and CDR2: LGHDT, YNNKEL (reference sequence). The CDR3 loop spans 16 amino acids.

This clonotype has at least ten counts. The V and J genes are TRBV3-1 and TRBJ1-3; the D is unclear. CDR1 and CDR2 (germline): LGHDT, YNNKEL (reference sequence). Trimming shortened V by 4 bases and J by 8 bases, and 12 bases separated the two germline ends. The CDR3 sequence is 13 residues long. The CDR3 here is CASSRGLTDTIYF. The CDR3 DNA sequence: TGTGCCAGCAGCCGGGGTCTTACAGACACCATATATTTT.

The table lists this clonotype with many counts. CDR3 in DNA: TGCAGTGCTAGGGGAGGGAACGGGCGATTCTACGAGCAGTACTTC. Translating it yields CSARGGNGRFYEQYF. The genes are TRBV20-1 and TRBJ2-7, with 7 bases identical to TRBD2. Trimming at V came to 3 bases and at J to 3 bases, leaving 11 bases not matched to a gene. Germline CDR1 is DFQATT and CDR2 is SNEGSKA (reference sequence). The CDR3 spans 15 residues.

This clonotype was seen many times. The chain is built from TRBV24-1 and TRBJ1-2; no reliable D call. Trimming took 7 bases from V and 8 from J, leaving 16 bases between them. Germline V gives CDR1 KGHDR, CDR2 SFDVKD. This CDR3 is 13 amino acids long. The CDR3 DNA is TGTGCCACCAGCTCCTCGACCGCCGGGGGCTACACCTTC. It yields the protein CATSSSTAGGYTF.

This clonotype was seen a handful of times. This sequence joins TRBV5-1 and TRBJ2-7, with 11 bases matching TRBD2. Trimming cost V 3 bases and J 3 bases; bases outside gene matches: 5. The germline gives CDR1 SGHRS, CDR2 YFSETQ. The CDR3 has 15 amino acids. The CDR3 is CASSSTLAGDYEQYF. The CDR3 coding sequence is TGCGCCAGCAGCTCGACACTAGCGGGGGACTACGAGCAGTACTTC.

This clonotype has a count of ten or more. V is TRBV3-1 and J is TRBJ2-7; 10 bases are a match to TRBD2. V shed 0 bases, J shed 1 base, and the junction held 12 bases outside the gene matches. The CDR3 has 19 amino acids. Germline V gives CDR1 LGHDT, CDR2 YNNKEL (reference sequence). The CDR3 loop reads CASSQDRLAGVEVSYEQYF. DNA of the CDR3: TGTGCCAGCAGCCAAGATCGGCTAGCGGGAGTTGAGGTTTCCTACGAGCAGTACTTC.

This clonotype was recorded at least ten times. This sequence joins TRBV7-3 and TRBJ2-7; 8 nucleotides line up with TRBD2. Unmatched junction bases numbered 6, after V lost 5 bases and J lost 3 bases. CDR1 SGHTA and CDR2 FQGTGA come from the germline V gene. The CDR3 totals 14 residues. The CDR3 sequence is CASSESGGNYEQYF. CDR3 DNA: TGTGCCAGCAGCGAATCGGGAGGGAACTACGAGCAGTACTTC.

Comment on this clonotype: One base away lies a much larger clone, so this may be a sequencing read error. This chain joins TRBV12-3 or TRBV12-4 and TRBJ2-7, with D uncertain. The CDR3 sequence is 12 residues long. The CDR3 DNA follows: TGTGCCCGCAGTTTAGAGAGCTACGAGCAGTACTTC. Encoded protein: CARSLESYEQYF.

In this sample, this clonotype turned up a few times. The gene calls are TRBV6-1 and TRBJ2-2; the D is unclear. V lost 5 bases and J lost 1, with 8 bases in between. The V gene's germline CDR1 is MNHNS and CDR2 SASEGT. This CDR3 region has 14 residues. In DNA, the CDR3 is TGTGCCAGCAGTAGTATACAGAACACCGGGGAGCTGTTTTTT. This encodes CASSSIQNTGELFF.

As to this clonotype: One end of the junction does not line up with germline, which may come from a read error. The chain recombines TRBV10-3 with TRBJ1-1; possibly TRBD1 for D (6 bases). The CDR3 runs 14 residues. Germline lookup yields CDR1 ENHRY and CDR2 SYGVKD. CDR3 in DNA: TGTGCCATCAGCGACTCAGGGGCGGGCACTGGAGCTTTCTTT. This encodes CAISDSGAGTGAFF.

Many counts were recorded for this clonotype. The chain combines TRBV11-2 with TRBJ2-3; D uncertain. This CDR3 is 14 amino acids long. Trimming pared 3 bases from V and 0 bases from J, leaving 7 bases between. Per germline, CDR1 SGHAT and CDR2 FQNNGV. The CDR3 region has the DNA TGTGCCAGCAGCTTGAGACTGAGCACAGATACGCAGTATTTT. Amino acids: CASSLRLSTDTQYF.

This clonotype has just a few counts. The chain employs TRBV14 and TRBJ2-1; D gene ambiguous. The V end lost 1 base, the J end lost 9 bases, and 13 bases lay between the germline ends. Germline V CDR1 and CDR2: SGHDN, FVKESK. The CDR3 has 14 amino acids. CDR3 loop: CASSQVGPPGEQFF. DNA for the CDR3: TGTGCCAGCAGCCAAGTTGGTCCACCAGGTGAGCAGTTCTTC. The full variable domain, completed using reference TRBV14 and TRBJ2-1, is EAGVTQFPSHSVIEKGQTVTLRCDPISGHDNLYWYRRVMGKEIKFLLHFVKESKQDESGMPNNRFLAERTGGTYSTLKVQPAELEDSGVYFCASSQVGPPGEQFFGPGTRLTVL.

CDR3 nucleotide sequence: TGCAGTGCTTCGACTAGCGGATCCTACAATGAGCAGTTCTTC. This translates into CSASTSGSYNEQFF. V and J are TRBV20-1 and TRBJ2-1; 9 bases are shared with TRBD2. The CDR3 sequence is 14 residues long. Germline V gene data show CDR1 as DFQATT and CDR2 as SNEGSKA (reference sequence). Losses at the gene ends were 5 bases for V and 1 base for J; bases not matched to a gene: 3.

In its sample, this clonotype was seen a few times. V and J are TRBV6-1 and TRBJ2-7; possible D gene TRBD2, 6 bases. The ends were cut back, 6 bases at V and 1 base at J, with 13 bases in the middle. CDR3 length equals 14 residues. The germline CDR1 and CDR2 sequences are MNHNS and SASEGT. CDR3 in amino acids: CASSTEGRSYEQYF. As DNA, the CDR3 is TGTGCCAGCAGCACGGAGGGGCGGTCCTACGAGCAGTACTTC.

The count of this clonotype is one. The chain employs TRBV5-5 and TRBJ2-2, with 13 bases identical to TRBD2. Germline V gene lookup returns CDR1 SGHKS and CDR2 YYEKEE (reference sequence). The trim removed 7 bases at V and 5 bases at J, leaving 5 bases unmatched. The CDR3 has 15 amino acids. The CDR3 nucleotides are TGTGCCAGCGGGACTAGCGGGATGGGGACCGGGGAGCTGTTTTTT. This gives the protein CASGTSGMGTGELFF.